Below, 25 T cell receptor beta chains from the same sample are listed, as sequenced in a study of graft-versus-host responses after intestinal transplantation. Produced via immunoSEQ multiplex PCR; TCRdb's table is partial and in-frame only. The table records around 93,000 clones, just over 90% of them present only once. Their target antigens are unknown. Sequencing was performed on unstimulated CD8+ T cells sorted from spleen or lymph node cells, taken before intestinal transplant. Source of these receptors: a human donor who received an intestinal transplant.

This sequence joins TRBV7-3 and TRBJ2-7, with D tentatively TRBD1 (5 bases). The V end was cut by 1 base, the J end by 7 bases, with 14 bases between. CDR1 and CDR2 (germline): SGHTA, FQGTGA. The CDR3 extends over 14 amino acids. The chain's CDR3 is CASSLNLETAEQYF. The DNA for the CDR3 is TGTGCCAGCAGCTTAAATCTGGAGACAGCGGAGCAGTACTTC.

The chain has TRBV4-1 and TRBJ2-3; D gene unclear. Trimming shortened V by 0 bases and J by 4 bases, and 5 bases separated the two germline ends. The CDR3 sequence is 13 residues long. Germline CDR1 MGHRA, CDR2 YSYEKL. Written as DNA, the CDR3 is TGCGCCAGCAGCCAAGAGGGCGCAGATACGCAGTATTTT. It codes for CASSQEGADTQYF.

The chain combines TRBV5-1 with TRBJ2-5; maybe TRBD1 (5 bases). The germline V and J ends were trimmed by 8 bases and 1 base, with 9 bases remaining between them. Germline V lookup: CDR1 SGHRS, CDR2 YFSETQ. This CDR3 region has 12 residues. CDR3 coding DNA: TGCGCCAGTCAGGACACCCAAGAGACCCAGTACTTC. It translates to CASQDTQETQYF.

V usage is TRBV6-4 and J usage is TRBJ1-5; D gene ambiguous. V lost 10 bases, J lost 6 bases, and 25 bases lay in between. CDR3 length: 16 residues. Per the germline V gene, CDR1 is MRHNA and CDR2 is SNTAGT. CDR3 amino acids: CAKPLLYEGFGQPQHF. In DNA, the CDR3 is TGTGCCAAACCCCTCCTCTACGAGGGATTCGGTCAGCCCCAGCATTTT.

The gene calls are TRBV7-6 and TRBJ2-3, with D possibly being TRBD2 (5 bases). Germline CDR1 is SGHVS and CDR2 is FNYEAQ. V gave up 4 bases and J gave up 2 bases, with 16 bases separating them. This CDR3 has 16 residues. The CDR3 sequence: CASSYEGLGFTDTQYF. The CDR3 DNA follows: TGTGCCAGCAGCTACGAAGGACTGGGTTTCACAGATACGCAGTATTTT.

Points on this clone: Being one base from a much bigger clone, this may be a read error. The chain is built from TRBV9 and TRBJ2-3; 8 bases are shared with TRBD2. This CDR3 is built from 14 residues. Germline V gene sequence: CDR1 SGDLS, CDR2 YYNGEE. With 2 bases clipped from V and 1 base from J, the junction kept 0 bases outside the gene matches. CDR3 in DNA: TGTGCCAGCAGCGTTAGCGGGGGCACAGATACGCAGTATTTT. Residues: CASSVSGGTDTQYF.

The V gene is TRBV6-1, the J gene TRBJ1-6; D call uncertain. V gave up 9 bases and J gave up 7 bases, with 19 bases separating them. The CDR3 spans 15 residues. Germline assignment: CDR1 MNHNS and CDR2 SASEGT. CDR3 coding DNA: TGTGCCAGTGGTCCAGCAGGCCATAACAATTCACCCCTCCACTTT. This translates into CASGPAGHNNSPLHF.

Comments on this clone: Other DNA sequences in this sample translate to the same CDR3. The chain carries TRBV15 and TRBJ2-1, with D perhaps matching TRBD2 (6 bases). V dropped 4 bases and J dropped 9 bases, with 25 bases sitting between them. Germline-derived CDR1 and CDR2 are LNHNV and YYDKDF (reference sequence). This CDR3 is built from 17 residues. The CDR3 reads CATSTLAGRLAGGEQFF. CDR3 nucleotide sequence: TGTGCCACCAGCACCTTGGCGGGACGACTGGCGGGCGGTGAGCAGTTCTTC.

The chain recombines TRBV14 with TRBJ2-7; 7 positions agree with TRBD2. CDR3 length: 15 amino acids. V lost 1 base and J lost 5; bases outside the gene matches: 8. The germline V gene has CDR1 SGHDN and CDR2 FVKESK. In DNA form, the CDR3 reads TGTGCCAGCAGCCAAGTGGGAGGGGCCCCCAACGAGCAGTACTTC. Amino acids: CASSQVGGAPNEQYF.

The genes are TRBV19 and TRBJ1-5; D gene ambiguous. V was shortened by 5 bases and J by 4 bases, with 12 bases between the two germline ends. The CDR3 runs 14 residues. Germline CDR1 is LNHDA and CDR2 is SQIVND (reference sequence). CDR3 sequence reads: CASSWVPINQPQHF. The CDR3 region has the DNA TGTGCCAGTAGTTGGGTTCCCATTAATCAGCCCCAGCATTTT.

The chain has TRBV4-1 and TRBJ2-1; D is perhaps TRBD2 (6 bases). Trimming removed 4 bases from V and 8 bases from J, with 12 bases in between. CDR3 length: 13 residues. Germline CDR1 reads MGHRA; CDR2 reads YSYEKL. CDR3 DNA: TGCGCCAGCAGCCCAATTAGCGGCGATGAGCAGTTCTTC. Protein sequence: CASSPISGDEQFF.

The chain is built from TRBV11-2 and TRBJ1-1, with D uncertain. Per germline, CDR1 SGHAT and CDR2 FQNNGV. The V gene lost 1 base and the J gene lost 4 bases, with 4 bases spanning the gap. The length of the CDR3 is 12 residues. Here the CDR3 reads CASSLVSTEAFF. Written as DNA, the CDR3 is TGTGCCAGCAGCTTAGTTTCCACTGAAGCTTTCTTT.

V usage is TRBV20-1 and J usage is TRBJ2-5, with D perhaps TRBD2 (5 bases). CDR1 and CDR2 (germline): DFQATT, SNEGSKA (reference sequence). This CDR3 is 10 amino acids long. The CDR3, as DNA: TGCACGAGGGTCCAAGAGACCCAGTACTTC. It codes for CTRVQETQYF.

CDR3 loop: CASSATGGAGTEAFF. The CDR3 DNA reads as TGTGCCAGCAGCGCCACAGGGGGCGCCGGCACTGAAGCTTTCTTT. The rearrangement links TRBV5-4 to TRBJ1-1, with 9 bases lining up with TRBD1. With 4 bases clipped from V and 4 bases from J, the junction kept 8 bases outside the gene matches. CDR1 and CDR2 from the germline V gene are SGHNT and YYREEE (reference sequence). The CDR3 totals 15 residues.

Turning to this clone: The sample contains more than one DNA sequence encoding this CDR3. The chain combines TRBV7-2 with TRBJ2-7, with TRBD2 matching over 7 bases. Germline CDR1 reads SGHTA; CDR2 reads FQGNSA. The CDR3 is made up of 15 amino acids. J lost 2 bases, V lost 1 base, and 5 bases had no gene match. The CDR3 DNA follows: TGTGCCAGCAGCTTAGGTGGGGGAGGGACCTACGAGCAGTACTTC. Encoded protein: CASSLGGGGTYEQYF.

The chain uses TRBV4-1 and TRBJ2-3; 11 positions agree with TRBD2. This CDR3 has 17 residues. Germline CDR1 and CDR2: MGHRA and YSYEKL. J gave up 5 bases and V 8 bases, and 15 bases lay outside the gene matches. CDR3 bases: TGCGCCAGCGCAAGGACGGGACTAGCGGCCCTCAAAGATACGCAGTATTTT. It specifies CASARTGLAALKDTQYF.

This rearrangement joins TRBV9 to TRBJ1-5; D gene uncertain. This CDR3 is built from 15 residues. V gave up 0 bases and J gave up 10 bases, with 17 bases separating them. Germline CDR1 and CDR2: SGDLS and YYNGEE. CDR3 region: CASSVGVGHSSPQHF. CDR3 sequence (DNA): TGTGCCAGCAGCGTAGGGGTTGGGCATTCGAGCCCCCAGCATTTT. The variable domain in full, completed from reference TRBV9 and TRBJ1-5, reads DSGVTQTPKHLITATGQRVTLRCSPRSGDLSVYWYQQSLDQGLQFLIQYYNGEERAKGNILERFSAQQFPDLHSELNLSSLELGDSALYFCASSVGVGHSSPQHFGDGTRLSIL.

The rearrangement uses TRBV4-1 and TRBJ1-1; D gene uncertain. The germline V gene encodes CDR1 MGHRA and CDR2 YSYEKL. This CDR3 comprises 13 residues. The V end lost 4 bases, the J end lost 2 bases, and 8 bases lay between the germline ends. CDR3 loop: CASSRTHNTEAFF. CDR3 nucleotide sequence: TGCGCCAGCAGCCGGACCCATAACACTGAAGCTTTCTTT.

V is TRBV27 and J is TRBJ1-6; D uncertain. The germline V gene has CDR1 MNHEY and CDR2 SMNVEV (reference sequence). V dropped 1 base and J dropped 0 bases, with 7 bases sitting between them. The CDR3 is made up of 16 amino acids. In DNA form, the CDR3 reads TGTGCCAGCAGTTTATTAGGAAGCTCCTATAATTCACCCCTCCACTTT. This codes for CASSLLGSSYNSPLHF.

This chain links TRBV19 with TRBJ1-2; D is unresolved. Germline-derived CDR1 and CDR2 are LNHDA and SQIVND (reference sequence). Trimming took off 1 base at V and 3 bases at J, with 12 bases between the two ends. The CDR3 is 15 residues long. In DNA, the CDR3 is TGTGCCAGTAGTATAGCGGCAGGAGTGGACTATGGCTACACCTTC. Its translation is CASSIAAGVDYGYTF.

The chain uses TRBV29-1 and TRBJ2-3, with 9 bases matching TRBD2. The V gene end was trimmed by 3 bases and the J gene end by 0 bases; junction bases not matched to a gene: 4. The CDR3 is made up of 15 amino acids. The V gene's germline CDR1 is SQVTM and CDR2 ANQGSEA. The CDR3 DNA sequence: TGCAGCGTTGAGACTAGCGGAGATAGCACAGATACGCAGTATTTT. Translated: CSVETSGDSTDTQYF.

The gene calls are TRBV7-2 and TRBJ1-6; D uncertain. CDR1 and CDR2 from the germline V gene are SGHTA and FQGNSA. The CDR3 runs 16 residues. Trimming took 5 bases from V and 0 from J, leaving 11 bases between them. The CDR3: CASSAKPSSYNSPLHF. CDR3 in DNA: TGTGCCAGCAGCGCAAAACCAAGCTCCTATAATTCACCCCTCCACTTT.

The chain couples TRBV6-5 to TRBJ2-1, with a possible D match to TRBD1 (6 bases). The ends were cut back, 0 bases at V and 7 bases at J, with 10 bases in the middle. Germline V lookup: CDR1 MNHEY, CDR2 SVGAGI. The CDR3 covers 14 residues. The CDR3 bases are TGTGCCAGCAGTTACTCATACAGGGTGAATGAGCAGTTCTTC. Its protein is CASSYSYRVNEQFF.

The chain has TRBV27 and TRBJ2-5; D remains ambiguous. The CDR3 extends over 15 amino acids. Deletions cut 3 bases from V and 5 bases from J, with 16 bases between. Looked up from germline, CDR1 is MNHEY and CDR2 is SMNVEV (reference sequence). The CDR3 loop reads CASSFLGGPPETQYF. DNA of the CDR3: TGTGCCAGCAGTTTTTTAGGTGGGCCCCCGGAGACCCAGTACTTC.

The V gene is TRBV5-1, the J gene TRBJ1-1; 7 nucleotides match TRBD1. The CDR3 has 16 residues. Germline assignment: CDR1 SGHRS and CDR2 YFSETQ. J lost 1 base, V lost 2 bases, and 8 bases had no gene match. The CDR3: CASSFAFTGENTEAFF. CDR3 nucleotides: TGCGCCAGCAGCTTTGCGTTTACAGGGGAGAACACTGAAGCTTTCTTT.